This T cell receptor beta chain appears in the sequencing data of a study of PD-L1 blockade in urothelial cancer. The CDR3 length is 14 residues. The germline V gene has CDR1 SGHNT and CDR2 YYREEE (reference sequence). V was clipped by 0 bases and J by 3 bases, with 9 bases between them. The repertoire was sequenced with immunoSEQ multiplex PCR; TCRdb's copy has only in-frame clones and lacks some. The table shows about 76,000 clones, with approximately 90% occurring only once. The time point denotes: peripheral blood 6 weeks after treatment start. Locally advanced or metastatic urothelial carcinoma was diagnosed in the patients.

The starting material was PBMCs, obtained around atezolizumab (anti-PD-L1) treatment. This clonotype originated in a woman of 80 years or more with urothelial cancer. This chain joins TRBV5-4 and TRBJ2-5; the D is unclear. The CDR3 DNA reads TGTGCCAGCAGCTTGGATCGTCGGGAAGAGACCCAGTACTTC. Translating gives CASSLDRREETQYF.